The next 27 T cell receptor beta chains were all read from a single sample in a study of T cells in localized non-small cell lung cancer. The data were produced by immunoSEQ multiplex PCR, yet TCRdb's version contains in-frame clones alone and is incomplete. The sample consists of fewer than 25,000 clones, 86% of them appearing once. This sample comprised peripheral blood, obtained before any cancer treatment. The receptor set was obtained from a woman aged 35-75 years with stage I lung adenocarcinoma.

The chain combines TRBV19 with TRBJ2-1, with a possible D match to TRBD1 (5 bases). Germline loops: CDR1 LNHDA, CDR2 SQIVND (reference sequence). CDR3 length: 17 amino acids. Trimming stripped 5 bases from V and 7 bases from J, with 24 bases between. Here the CDR3 reads CASSDGQGIVRGNEQFF. CDR3 sequence (DNA): TGTGCCAGTAGTGATGGTCAGGGTATTGTGCGTGGAAATGAGCAGTTCTTC.

The CDR3 region has the DNA TGTGCCTGGAGTCTAGGATTAAGCGGGACTGTGAGCGATGAGCAGTTCTTC. Translating gives CAWSLGLSGTVSDEQFF. The chain has TRBV30 and TRBJ2-1, with 7 positions matching TRBD2. Germline V gene data show CDR1 as GTSNPN and CDR2 as SVGIG (reference sequence). The V and J ends lost 2 bases and 8 bases, in that order; junction bases with no gene match: 18. CDR3 length: 17 residues.

The rearrangement links TRBV14 to TRBJ2-3, with 8 bases that match TRBD2. V was clipped by 5 bases and J by 1 base; unmatched bases: 2. CDR1 SGHDN and CDR2 FVKESK come from the germline V gene. This CDR3 comprises 14 residues. The CDR3 DNA follows: TGTGCCAGCAGCACGGGGGGGGGCACAGATACGCAGTATTTT. This gives the protein CASSTGGGTDTQYF.

The V call is TRBV4-1, the J call TRBJ2-5, with TRBD1 identical over 10 bases. Germline V gene data show CDR1 as MGHRA and CDR2 as YSYEKL. CDR3 length equals 14 residues. V was pared by 4 bases and J by 5 bases, with 4 bases of the junction left unmatched. The CDR3 reads CASSRDRGGETQYF. The CDR3 DNA is TGCGCCAGCAGCCGGGACAGGGGAGGTGAGACCCAGTACTTC.

This clone was seen more than once but under ten times. The chain joins TRBV6-4 to TRBJ2-3; D might be TRBD2 (5 bases). The CDR3 contains 15 residues. Germline V lookup: CDR1 MRHNA, CDR2 SNTAGT. Trimming pared 3 bases from V and 4 bases from J, leaving 14 bases between. DNA of the CDR3: TGTGCCAGCAGTGAAGCTGAGGGTGTCTCAGATACGCAGTATTTT. Protein product: CASSEAEGVSDTQYF.

The chain couples TRBV28 to TRBJ2-5; no clear D. The length of the CDR3 is 13 residues. Germline CDR1 reads MDHEN; CDR2 reads SYDVKM. V shed 6 bases and J shed 5 bases, with 13 bases lying between them. The CDR3 sequence: CASRMTLGETQYF. CDR3 coding DNA: TGTGCCAGCAGGATGACTTTGGGGGAGACCCAGTACTTC.

Concerning this clone: The conserved phenylalanine or tryptophan is not found at the CDR3 terminus, so this likely reflects a read error. The DNA is left out, because the CDR3 cannot be placed on it with certainty; the CDR3 is given as TCRdb lists it. J is TRBJ1-2 and V is TRBV12-5. Per germline, CDR1 LGHNT and CDR2 FRNRAP. The CDR3 contains 9 residues when both ends are counted. This chain's CDR3 is CASGFGRSG.

This clone is categorized as medium-sized. The gene calls are TRBV6-1 and TRBJ1-1; 9 positions match TRBD1. The V gene end was trimmed by 2 bases and the J gene end by 3 bases; junction bases not matched to a gene: 4. In germline, CDR1 is MNHNS, CDR2 SASEGT. The CDR3 length is 15 residues. The CDR3 DNA reads as TGTGCCAGCAGTGAATCGACAGGGGGGTACACTGAAGCTTTCTTT. Translation gives CASSESTGGYTEAFF.

The chain recombines TRBV6-6 with TRBJ2-4; 9 bases line up with TRBD1. With V trimmed by 5 bases and J by 5 bases, 10 bases remained unmatched. Germline CDR1 is MNHNY and CDR2 is SVGAGI (reference sequence). The CDR3 is 16 residues long. The CDR3 region has the DNA TGTGCCAGCAGTAGACGAACAGGGGGCGCGCAAAACATTCAGTACTTC. Protein sequence: CASSRRTGGAQNIQYF.

V and J are TRBV5-1 and TRBJ2-7, with D possibly TRBD1 on 6 matching bases. Germline V gene sequence: CDR1 SGHRS, CDR2 YFSETQ. The CDR3 covers 13 residues. V was pared by 0 bases and J by 7 bases, with 11 bases between. CDR3 DNA: TGCGCCAGCAGCTTGGTGGCAGGGGCGGAGCAGTACTTC. Amino acids: CASSLVAGAEQYF.

This clone was seen just once. The genes are TRBV11-3 and TRBJ1-3; 10 positions agree with TRBD1. V lost 2 bases, J lost 4 bases, and 11 bases stayed unmatched. The CDR3 totals 18 residues. Per the germline V gene, CDR1 is SGHNT and CDR2 is YENEEA. DNA for the CDR3: TGTGCCAGCAGCTTACTCCCGACAGGGGGCAATAAGGGAAACACCATATATTTT. It specifies CASSLLPTGGNKGNTIYF.

The rearrangement links TRBV6-6 to TRBJ2-7; no clear D gene. CDR1 is MNHNY, CDR2 SVGAGI, per germline (reference sequence). This CDR3 is built from 13 residues. With 2 bases removed from V and 1 base from J, the gap between germline ends came to 6 bases. DNA of the CDR3: TGTGCCAGCAGTTACGGTGGTTCCTACGAGCAGTACTTC. Encoded protein: CASSYGGSYEQYF.

The J gene is TRBJ2-7, the V gene TRBV18, with unresolved D. This CDR3 spans 15 amino acids. V was pared by 3 bases and J by 4 bases, with 16 bases between. Germline-derived CDR1 and CDR2 are KGHSH and LQKENI. CDR3 amino acids: CASSPMSGVRYEQYF. DNA for the CDR3: TGTGCCAGCTCACCTATGAGTGGGGTAAGGTACGAGCAGTACTTC.

The V and J genes are TRBV28 and TRBJ2-2; D uncertain. The V gene lost 3 bases and the J gene lost 5 bases, with 4 bases spanning the gap. This CDR3 comprises 12 residues. The germline CDR1 and CDR2 sequences are MDHEN and SYDVKM. CDR3 sequence: CASSLNTGELFF. The CDR3 DNA sequence: TGTGCCAGCAGTTTGAATACCGGGGAGCTGTTTTTT.

The chain carries TRBV7-2 and TRBJ1-2; D is unresolved. Germline V gene data show CDR1 as SGHTA and CDR2 as FQGNSA. The ends were cut back, 2 bases at V and 5 bases at J, with 6 bases in the middle. The CDR3 sequence is 12 residues long. CDR3: CASSLSRYGYTF. The CDR3 DNA is TGTGCCAGCAGCTTATCGCGATATGGCTACACCTTC.

This clone was seen only once. The CDR3 sequence is CASSNGPQNTGELFF. The CDR3 DNA sequence: TGTGCCAGCAGCAATGGTCCCCAAAACACCGGGGAGCTGTTTTTT. The chain is built from TRBV21-1 and TRBJ2-2. TRBV21-1 has pseudogene status. The CDR3 loop spans 15 amino acids.

The chain employs TRBV12-5 and TRBJ1-3; 9 positions match TRBD1. The V segment lost 1 base and the J segment 6 bases; nucleotides outside the gene matches: 1. The CDR3 contains 14 residues. Germline CDR1 reads LGHNT; CDR2 reads FRNRAP. The chain's CDR3 is CASGLGQGENTIYF. Written as DNA, the CDR3 is TGTGCTAGTGGTTTGGGACAGGGGGAAAACACCATATATTTT.

The sample holds one count of this clone. This chain uses TRBV9 with TRBJ2-7; the D gene is possibly TRBD2 (6 bases). Germline CDR1 SGDLS, CDR2 YYNGEE. V was trimmed by 2 bases and J by 3 bases, leaving 15 bases between them. This CDR3 is built from 15 residues. As DNA, the CDR3 is TGTGCCAGCAGCGTGGGCGGGGACTCTTTCTACGAGCAGTACTTC. Translation: CASSVGGDSFYEQYF.

The chain has TRBV2 and TRBJ2-3; TRBD1 aligns across 10 bases. The CDR3 length is 14 residues. CDR1 and CDR2 (germline): SNHLY, FYNNEI. Trimming took 6 bases from V and 6 from J; bases not matched to a gene: 6. The CDR3 loop is CASSRDRGSDTQYF. Here the CDR3 DNA reads TGTGCCAGCAGCCGGGACAGGGGCTCTGATACGCAGTATTTT. Filled out from reference TRBV2 and TRBJ2-3, the complete variable domain reads EPEVTQTPSHQVTQMGQEVILRCVPISNHLYFYWYRQILGQKVEFLVSFYNNEISEKSEIFDDQFSVERPDGSNFTLKIRSTKLEDSAMYFCASSRDRGSDTQYFGPGTRLTVL.

The rearrangement joins TRBV7-3 to TRBJ2-1; the D gene is possibly TRBD1 (5 bases). Germline CDR1 reads SGHTA; CDR2 reads FQGTGA. Trimming took off 3 bases at V and 12 bases at J, with 21 bases between the two ends. The CDR3 consists of 15 residues. CDR3 nucleotide sequence: TGTGCCAGCAGCTTGAAGCAAGGGGCGCTCTTCCCGCAGTTCTTC. It yields the protein CASSLKQGALFPQFF.

J is TRBJ1-1 and V is TRBV5-4; D might be TRBD1 (6 bases). CDR1 and CDR2 (germline): SGHNT, YYREEE (reference sequence). V was cut by 5 bases and J by 7 bases, with 12 bases left in between. The CDR3 is made up of 12 amino acids. Here the CDR3 reads CASSWDTYEAFF. The CDR3 DNA follows: TGTGCCAGCAGTTGGGACACCTATGAAGCTTTCTTT.

The CDR3 bases are TGTGCCAGCAGCTTCGGGACGGCAGGGGAGCAGTACTTC. This gives the protein CASSFGTAGEQYF. This chain uses TRBV7-3 with TRBJ2-7, with D possibly being TRBD1 or TRBD2 (5 bases each). Germline loops: CDR1 SGHTA, CDR2 FQGTGA. V was pared by 3 bases and J by 7 bases, with 13 bases between. The CDR3 is 13 residues long.

This rearrangement joins TRBV4-1 to TRBJ2-2; 8 bases match TRBD1. This CDR3 comprises 16 residues. Trimming cost V 0 bases and J 8 bases; bases outside gene matches: 8. CDR1 and CDR2 (germline): MGHRA, YSYEKL. For the CDR3, the DNA is TGCGCCAGCAGCCAAGAGGGACAGGAGGGTAAAGGGGAGCTGTTTTTT. Translated: CASSQEGQEGKGELFF.

The J gene is TRBJ2-1, the V gene TRBV27; D unclear. V shed 6 bases and J shed 7 bases, with 10 bases lying between them. Germline V gene sequence: CDR1 MNHEY, CDR2 SMNVEV (reference sequence). There are 12 residues in the CDR3. As DNA, the CDR3 is TGTGCCAGCAGCCCCAGCCAAAATGAGCAGTTCTTC. Translation gives CASSPSQNEQFF.

There are a few counts of this clone. The CDR3 here is CSVERGEGPHTDTQYF. The DNA of the CDR3 is TGCAGCGTTGAAAGGGGGGAAGGTCCACATACAGATACGCAGTATTTT. V and J are TRBV29-1 and TRBJ2-3; D could derive from TRBD1 or TRBD2 (6 bases each). The germline V and J ends were trimmed by 2 bases and 3 bases, with 18 bases remaining between them. In germline, CDR1 is SQVTM, CDR2 ANQGSEA. This CDR3 is built from 16 residues.

V gene TRBV7-9 combines with J gene TRBJ2-7, with TRBD1 matching 7 bases. The CDR3 is 12 amino acids. The junction had 2 bases not matched to a gene; V was cut back by 5 bases and J by 4 bases. From germline, CDR1 is SEHNR and CDR2 FQNEAQ (reference sequence). The CDR3 DNA reads as TGTGCCAGCAGCGAACAGGGGTACGAGCAGTACTTC. Translating it yields CASSEQGYEQYF.

This chain uses TRBV5-6 with TRBJ2-7; possible D gene TRBD1, 6 bases. Germline V gene data show CDR1 as SGHDT and CDR2 as YYEEEE. Trimming pared 0 bases from V and 5 bases from J, leaving 18 bases between. CDR3 length: 16 amino acids. This CDR3 reads CASSLGPGVLGNEQYF. The CDR3 DNA sequence: TGTGCCAGCAGCTTGGGACCAGGGGTTCTGGGAAACGAGCAGTACTTC.